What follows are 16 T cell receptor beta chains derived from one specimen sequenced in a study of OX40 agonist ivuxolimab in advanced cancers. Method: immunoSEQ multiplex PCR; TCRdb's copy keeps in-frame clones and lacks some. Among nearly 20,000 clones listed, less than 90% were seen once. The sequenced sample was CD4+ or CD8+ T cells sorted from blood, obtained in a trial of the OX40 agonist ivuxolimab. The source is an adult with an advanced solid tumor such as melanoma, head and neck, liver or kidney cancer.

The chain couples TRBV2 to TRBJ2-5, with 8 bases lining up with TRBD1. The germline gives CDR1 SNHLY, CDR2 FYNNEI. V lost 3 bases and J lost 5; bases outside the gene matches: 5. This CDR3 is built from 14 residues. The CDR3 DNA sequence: TGTGCCAGCAGTGAGCAGGGGGCGGGGGAGACCCAGTACTTC. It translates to CASSEQGAGETQYF. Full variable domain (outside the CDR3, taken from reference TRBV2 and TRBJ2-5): EPEVTQTPSHQVTQMGQEVILRCVPISNHLYFYWYRQILGQKVEFLVSFYNNEISEKSEIFDDQFSVERPDGSNFTLKIRSTKLEDSAMYFCASSEQGAGETQYFGPGTRLLVL.

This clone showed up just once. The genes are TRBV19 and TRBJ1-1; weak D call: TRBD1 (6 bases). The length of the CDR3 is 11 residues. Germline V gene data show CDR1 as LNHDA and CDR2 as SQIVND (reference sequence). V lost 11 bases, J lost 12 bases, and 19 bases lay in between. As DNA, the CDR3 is TGTGCCGGACTACAGGGAGATGTGCCTTTCTTT. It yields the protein CAGLQGDVPFF.

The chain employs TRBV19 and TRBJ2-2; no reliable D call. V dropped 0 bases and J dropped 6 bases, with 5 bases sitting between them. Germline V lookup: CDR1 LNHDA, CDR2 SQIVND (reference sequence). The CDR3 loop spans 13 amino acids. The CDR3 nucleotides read TGTGCCAGTAGTATAGATCAGGCCGGGGAGCTGTTTTTT. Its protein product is CASSIDQAGELFF.

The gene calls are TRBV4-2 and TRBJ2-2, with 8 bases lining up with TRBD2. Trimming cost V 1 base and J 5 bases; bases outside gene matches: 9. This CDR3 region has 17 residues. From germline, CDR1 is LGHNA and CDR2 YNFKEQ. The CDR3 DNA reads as TGTGCCAGCAGCCAAGTGGGAGCGGGAGCAATAACCGGGGAGCTGTTTTTT. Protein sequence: CASSQVGAGAITGELFF.

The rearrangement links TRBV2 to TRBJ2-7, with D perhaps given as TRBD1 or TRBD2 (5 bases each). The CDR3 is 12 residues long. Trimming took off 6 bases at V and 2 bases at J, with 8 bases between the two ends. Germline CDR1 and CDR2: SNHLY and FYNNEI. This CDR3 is CASRGTTYEQYF. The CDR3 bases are TGTGCCAGCAGGGGGACCACCTACGAGCAGTACTTC.

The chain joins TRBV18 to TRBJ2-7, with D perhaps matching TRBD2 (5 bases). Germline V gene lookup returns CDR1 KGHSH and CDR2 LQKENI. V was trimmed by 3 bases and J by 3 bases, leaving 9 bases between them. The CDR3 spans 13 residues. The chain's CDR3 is CASSPRRGYEQYF. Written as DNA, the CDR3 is TGTGCCAGCTCACCGCGCCGGGGCTACGAGCAGTACTTC.

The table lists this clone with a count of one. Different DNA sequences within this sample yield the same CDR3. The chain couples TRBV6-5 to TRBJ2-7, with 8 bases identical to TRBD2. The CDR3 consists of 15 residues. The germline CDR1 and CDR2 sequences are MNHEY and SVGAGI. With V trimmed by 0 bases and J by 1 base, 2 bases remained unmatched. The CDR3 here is CASSYSSGGSYEQYF. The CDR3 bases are TGTGCCAGCAGTTACTCGAGCGGGGGTTCCTACGAGCAGTACTTC.

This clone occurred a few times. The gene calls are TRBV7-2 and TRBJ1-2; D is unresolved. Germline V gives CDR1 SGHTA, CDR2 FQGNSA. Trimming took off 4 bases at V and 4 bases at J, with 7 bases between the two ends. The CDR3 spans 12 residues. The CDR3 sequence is CASSSSGYGYTF. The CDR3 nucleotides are TGTGCCAGCAGCTCCTCCGGCTATGGCTACACCTTC. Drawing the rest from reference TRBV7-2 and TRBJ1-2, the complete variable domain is GAGVSQSPSNKVTEKGKDVELRCDPISGHTALYWYRQSLGQGLEFLIYFQGNSAPDKSGLPSDRFSAERTGGSVSTLTIQRTQQEDSAVYLCASSSSGYGYTFGSGTRLTVV.

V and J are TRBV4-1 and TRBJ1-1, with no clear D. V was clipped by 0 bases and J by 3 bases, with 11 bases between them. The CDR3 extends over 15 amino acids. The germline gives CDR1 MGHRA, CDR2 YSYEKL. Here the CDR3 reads CASSQDNRGYTEAFF. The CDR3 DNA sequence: TGCGCCAGCAGCCAAGATAACCGCGGGTACACTGAAGCTTTCTTT.

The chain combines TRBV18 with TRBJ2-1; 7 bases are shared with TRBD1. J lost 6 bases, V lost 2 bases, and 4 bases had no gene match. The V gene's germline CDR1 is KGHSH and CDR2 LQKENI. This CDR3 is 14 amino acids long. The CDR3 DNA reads TGTGCCAGCTCACCAGAGGGACAGCGCAATGAGCAGTTCTTC. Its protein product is CASSPEGQRNEQFF.

The CDR3 region has the DNA TGCGCCAGCAGCTTGCCTAGAGACGAGCAGTACTTC. It is translated as CASSLPRDEQYF. J is TRBJ2-7 and V is TRBV5-1; D is unresolved. This CDR3 comprises 12 residues. V was pared by 1 base and J by 5 bases, with 7 bases between. Germline V CDR1 and CDR2: SGHRS, YFSETQ.

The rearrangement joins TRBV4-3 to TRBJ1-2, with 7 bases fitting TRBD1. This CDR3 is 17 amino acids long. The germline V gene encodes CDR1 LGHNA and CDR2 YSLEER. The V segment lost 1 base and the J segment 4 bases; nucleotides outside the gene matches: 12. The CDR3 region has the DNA TGCGCCAGCAGCCAAGCCTTACAACAGGGGACGAGCTATGGCTACACCTTC. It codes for CASSQALQQGTSYGYTF.

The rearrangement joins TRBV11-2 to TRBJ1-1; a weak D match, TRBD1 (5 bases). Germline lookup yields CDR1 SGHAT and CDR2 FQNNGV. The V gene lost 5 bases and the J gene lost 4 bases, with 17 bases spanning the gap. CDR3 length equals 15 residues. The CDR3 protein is CASSPRVLGGTEAFF. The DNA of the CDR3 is TGTGCCAGCAGCCCCCGAGTTCTGGGGGGCACTGAAGCTTTCTTT.

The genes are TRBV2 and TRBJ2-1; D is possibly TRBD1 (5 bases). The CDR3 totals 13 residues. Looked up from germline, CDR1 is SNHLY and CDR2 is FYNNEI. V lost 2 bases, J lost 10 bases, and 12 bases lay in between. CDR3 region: CASSEPPGPEQFF. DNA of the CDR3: TGTGCCAGCAGTGAACCCCCAGGGCCAGAGCAGTTCTTC.

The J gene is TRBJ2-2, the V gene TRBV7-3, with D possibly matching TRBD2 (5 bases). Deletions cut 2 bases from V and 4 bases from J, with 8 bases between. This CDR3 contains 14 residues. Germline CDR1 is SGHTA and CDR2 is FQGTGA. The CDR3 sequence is CASSLGGLTGELFF. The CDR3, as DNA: TGTGCCAGCAGCTTAGGTGGACTCACCGGGGAGCTGTTTTTT.

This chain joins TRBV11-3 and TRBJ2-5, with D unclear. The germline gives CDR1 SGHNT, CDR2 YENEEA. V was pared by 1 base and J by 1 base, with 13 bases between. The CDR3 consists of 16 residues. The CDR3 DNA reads TGTGCCAGCAGCTTAGCTAGTAGCCCGGCCCAAGAGACCCAGTACTTC. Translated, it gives CASSLASSPAQETQYF.